Presented here are 26 T cell receptor beta chains from one specimen sequenced in a study of patients and donors after allogeneic stem cell transplantation. Each CDR3 protein gets one entry after TCRdb re-called the RT-PCR reads with MiXCR. Counted here are 95,000 to 120,000 distinct CDR3 sequences, 35% occurring once; the ten biggest clones make up more than 25%. The sample was blood, either unsorted or a sorted T cell fraction (not recorded which). These receptors originate from a human donor who was either an allogeneic HSCT recipient or a stem cell or donor lymphocyte infusion donor (not recorded which). It is not recorded whose cells these are; they may come from a transplant donor.

This clonotype was picked up a small number of times. The genes are TRBV6-2 or TRBV6-3 and TRBJ1-5, with D hard to call. In germline, CDR1 is MNHEY, CDR2 SVGEGT. The ends were cut back, 3 bases at V and 0 bases at J, with 15 bases in the middle. The CDR3 loop spans 17 amino acids. For the CDR3, the DNA is TGTGCCAGCAGTTATAGGGATCTATGGGGTAGCAATCAGCCCCAGCATTTT. Translating gives CASSYRDLWGSNQPQHF.

This sequence joins TRBV12-3 or TRBV12-4 and TRBJ2-7, with D possibly TRBD2 on 6 matching bases. Deletions cut 5 bases from V and 4 bases from J, with 12 bases between. The CDR3 length is 13 residues. CDR3 residues: CASSTGLGYEQYF. The CDR3 DNA reads TGTGCCAGCAGTACGGGACTCGGGTACGAGCAGTACTTC.

J is TRBJ2-7 and V is TRBV12-3 or TRBV12-4; 9 bases are a match to TRBD1. There are 16 residues in the CDR3. V shed 6 bases and J 0 bases; nucleotides not matched to a gene: 9. The CDR3 coding sequence is TGTGCCAGCAGCCTCTGGGGGACAGGGAGCTCCTACGAGCAGTACTTC. This gives the protein CASSLWGTGSSYEQYF.

The chain employs TRBV11-2 and TRBJ1-2; D unresolved. Germline V gives CDR1 SGHAT, CDR2 FQNNGV. The V end lost 6 bases, the J end lost 8 bases, and 25 bases lay between the germline ends. This CDR3 has 16 amino acids. CDR3: CASRTIKRPTPWGYTF. The CDR3 region has the DNA TGTGCCAGCAGAACTATAAAAAGGCCTACGCCGTGGGGCTACACCTTC.

This clonotype was seen at least ten times. V gene TRBV6-5 combines with J gene TRBJ1-4; TRBD1 matches at 8 bases. The V gene's germline CDR1 is MNHEY and CDR2 SVGAGI. Unmatched junction bases numbered 9, after V lost 8 bases and J lost 7 bases. The length of the CDR3 is 14 residues. This CDR3 reads CASSLGQEGEKLFF. The CDR3 DNA follows: TGTGCCAGCTCCTTGGGACAGGAGGGTGAAAAACTGTTTTTT.

This chain links TRBV5-5 with TRBJ2-1; 12 positions agree with TRBD2. This CDR3 comprises 16 residues. Germline V gene lookup returns CDR1 SGHKS and CDR2 YYEKEE (reference sequence). The V gene end was trimmed by 1 base and the J gene end by 7 bases; junction bases not matched to a gene: 6. CDR3 residues: CASSLPWTSGTNEQFF. The CDR3 nucleotides read TGTGCCAGCAGCTTGCCTTGGACTAGCGGGACGAATGAGCAGTTCTTC.

The V gene is TRBV4-2, the J gene TRBJ2-7; tentative D call: TRBD2 (6 bases). V was clipped by 0 bases and J by 6 bases, with 12 bases between them. Germline CDR1 reads LGHNA; CDR2 reads YNFKEQ. The CDR3 consists of 14 residues. The CDR3 nucleotides are TGTGCCAGCAGCCAAGATTGGAGGGCCGTCGAGCAGTACTTC. Translation: CASSQDWRAVEQYF.

The rearrangement uses TRBV20-1 and TRBJ2-4; D is uncertain. Germline loops: CDR1 DFQATT, CDR2 SNEGSKA (reference sequence). This CDR3 has 13 amino acids. V shed 7 bases and J shed 3 bases, with 13 bases lying between them. The CDR3 here is CSVTDLSKNIQYF. Here the CDR3 DNA reads TGCAGTGTCACAGACCTTAGCAAAAACATTCAGTACTTC.

This clonotype has only a few counts. The chain employs TRBV24-1 and TRBJ1-4, with TRBD1 as a possible D gene (5 bases). CDR1 and CDR2 (germline): KGHDR, SFDVKD. This CDR3 spans 15 amino acids. V lost 3 bases and J 7 bases, leaving 14 bases between the germline ends. CDR3 nucleotide sequence: TGTGCCACCAGTGATGGCGGAGTGGGGGGTGAAAAACTGTTTTTT. Protein: CATSDGGVGGEKLFF.

This clonotype was detected only a few times. J is TRBJ2-7 and V is TRBV25-1, with D possibly being TRBD1 or TRBD2 (5 bases each). CDR1 is MGHDK, CDR2 SYGVNS, per germline. The V gene lost 9 bases and the J gene lost 5 bases, with 17 bases spanning the gap. The CDR3 consists of 13 residues. This chain's CDR3 is CASQGGGANEQYF. CDR3 nucleotides: TGTGCCAGTCAGGGTGGGGGAGCCAACGAGCAGTACTTC.

The chain links TRBV29-1 to TRBJ2-7; perhaps D is TRBD1 or TRBD2 (6 bases each). Looked up from germline, CDR1 is SQVTM and CDR2 is ANQGSEA. CDR3 length equals 14 residues. V was pared by 4 bases and J by 0 bases, with 13 bases between. CDR3 bases: TGCAGCGTTGCAGGGGAGGCGAGCTCCTACGAGCAGTACTTC. Its translation: CSVAGEASSYEQYF.

The rearrangement uses TRBV7-9 and TRBJ1-2, with D unresolved. CDR1 and CDR2 from the germline V gene are SEHNR and FQNEAQ (reference sequence). The length of the CDR3 is 13 residues. The V end was cut by 7 bases, the J end by 0 bases, with 9 bases between. The CDR3 region is CASTYSANYGYTF. CDR3 in DNA: TGTGCCAGCACCTACTCAGCTAACTATGGCTACACCTTC.

This sequence joins TRBV10-3 and TRBJ2-7; D is undetermined. Germline values: CDR1 ENHRY, CDR2 SYGVKD. The CDR3 extends over 14 amino acids. Trimming pared 11 bases from V and 0 bases from J, leaving 17 bases between. CDR3 in amino acids: CASKLSGSSYEQYF. CDR3 coding DNA: TGTGCCTCAAAATTATCCGGAAGCTCCTACGAGCAGTACTTC.

The rearrangement uses TRBV12-3 or TRBV12-4 and TRBJ1-2; D not resolved. The CDR3 covers 11 residues. V lost 3 bases and J 8 bases, leaving 7 bases between the germline ends. The CDR3 region is CASSFSYGYTF. The DNA of the CDR3 is TGTGCCAGCAGTTTTAGTTACGGCTACACCTTC.

A few counts support this clonotype. The chain uses TRBV28 and TRBJ1-4; D is unclear. The CDR3 spans 15 residues. Germline V gives CDR1 MDHEN, CDR2 SYDVKM. Trimming took off 6 bases at V and 3 bases at J, with 14 bases between the two ends. CDR3 coding DNA: TGTGCCAGCAGAAGAGACATGGGAGCTAATGAAAAACTGTTTTTT. The encoded protein is CASRRDMGANEKLFF.

At least ten counts were recorded for this clonotype. V and J are TRBV10-3 and TRBJ1-2; no definite D call. Germline V gene lookup returns CDR1 ENHRY and CDR2 SYGVKD. V lost 2 bases, J lost 8 bases, and 18 bases lay in between. The CDR3 runs 15 residues. CDR3 nucleotide sequence: TGTGCCATCAGTGAGGAGGCAGGTTTGAGTGGGGGCTACACCTTC. Translation gives CAISEEAGLSGGYTF.

This clonotype was recorded a few times. This rearrangement joins TRBV29-1 to TRBJ1-5; no clear D. Deletions cut 4 bases from V and 2 bases from J, with 6 bases between. There are 12 residues in the CDR3. Germline loops: CDR1 SQVTM, CDR2 ANQGSEA. The CDR3 loop reads CSVVQGNQPQHF. As DNA, the CDR3 is TGCAGCGTTGTGCAGGGCAATCAGCCCCAGCATTTT. The variable domain in full, completed from reference TRBV29-1 and TRBJ1-5, reads SAVISQKPSRDICQRGTSLTIQCQVDSQVTMMFWYRQQPGQSLTLIATANQGSEATYESGFVIDKFPISRPNLTFSTLTVSNMSPEDSSIYLCSVVQGNQPQHFGDGTRLSIL.

This chain joins TRBV6-5 and TRBJ2-2; D perhaps matches TRBD2 (6 bases). V was pared by 5 bases and J by 5 bases, with 9 bases between. Germline V gene sequence: CDR1 MNHEY, CDR2 SVGAGI. This CDR3 has 13 amino acids. CDR3 coding DNA: TGTGCCAGCAGTCGGGGGAGGACCGGGGAGCTGTTTTTT. Translation gives CASSRGRTGELFF.

This clonotype was detected only a few times. The chain links TRBV5-5 to TRBJ1-5; unclear D gene. Germline CDR1 SGHKS, CDR2 YYEKEE (reference sequence). The ends were cut back, 4 bases at V and 6 bases at J, with 26 bases in the middle. The CDR3 is made up of 18 amino acids. DNA of the CDR3: TGTGCCAGCAGCCATTCAGAGTCTGGTGTTATGTATGGTCAGCCCCAGCATTTT. Translating it yields CASSHSESGVMYGQPQHF.

V gene TRBV18 combines with J gene TRBJ1-4, with D unclear. The CDR3 loop spans 13 amino acids. V lost 3 bases, J lost 4 bases, and 6 bases lay in between. Germline values: CDR1 KGHSH, CDR2 LQKENI. CDR3 sequence (DNA): TGTGCCAGCTCACCGGCATTTAATGAAAAACTGTTTTTT. It specifies CASSPAFNEKLFF.

V usage is TRBV4-1 and J usage is TRBJ1-1, with a tentative D call TRBD1 (6 bases). Germline V gene data show CDR1 as MGHRA and CDR2 as YSYEKL. Trimming took off 0 bases at V and 2 bases at J, with 13 bases between the two ends. This CDR3 region has 16 residues. The CDR3 region has the DNA TGCGCCAGCAGCCAAGATCAATGGGGACACAACACTGAAGCTTTCTTT. Translation: CASSQDQWGHNTEAFF.

Only a few counts were recorded for this clonotype. This chain joins TRBV6-5 and TRBJ2-3; TRBD2 is a possible D gene (6 bases). Trimming took off 0 bases at V and 3 bases at J, with 16 bases between the two ends. Germline CDR1 MNHEY, CDR2 SVGAGI. This CDR3 has 17 amino acids. The CDR3 sequence is CASSYSRLVRMTDTQYF. CDR3 nucleotide sequence: TGTGCCAGCAGTTACTCCAGACTAGTGCGGATGACAGATACGCAGTATTTT.

The chain couples TRBV20-1 to TRBJ2-4; D is ambiguous. Trimming took off 2 bases at V and 8 bases at J, with 10 bases between the two ends. CDR1 is DFQATT and CDR2 is SNEGSKA in the germline V gene (reference sequence). The CDR3 covers 12 residues. CDR3 sequence reads: CSARRSGDIQYF. The DNA for the CDR3 is TGCAGTGCTAGACGGTCAGGAGACATTCAGTACTTC.

This clonotype was seen a few times. The DNA of the CDR3 is TGTGCCAGCAGTTTAGCGGGGGAGAATGAAAAACTGTTTTTT. It yields the protein CASSLAGENEKLFF. The rearrangement uses TRBV12-3 or TRBV12-4 and TRBJ1-4, with D perhaps TRBD1 (5 bases). Deletions cut 0 bases from V and 5 bases from J, with 7 bases between. The CDR3 loop spans 14 amino acids.

The rearrangement uses TRBV21-1 and TRBJ2-2. TRBV21-1 is labeled a pseudogene. The CDR3 is 12 residues long. The CDR3 nucleotides read TGTGCCAGCAGCAAAGCAAGCGGGGAGCTGTTTTTT. Amino acids: CASSKASGELFF.

This clonotype has just a few counts. This sequence joins TRBV18 and TRBJ2-3, with 9 bases lining up with TRBD1. Germline V gene sequence: CDR1 KGHSH, CDR2 LQKENI. The CDR3 loop spans 15 amino acids. V shed 5 bases and J 1 base; nucleotides not matched to a gene: 4. As DNA, the CDR3 is TGTGCCAGCTCAACCCGACAGGGGGGCACAGATACGCAGTATTTT. This translates into CASSTRQGGTDTQYF.